One and the same sample provided the 6 T cell receptor beta chains below, sequenced in a study of CD8 T cells in ankylosing spondylitis. These receptors' antigens are unknown. MiXCR, applied by TCRdb to the 5' RACE reads, yields one record per CDR3 protein. The table has hundreds of thousands of distinct CDR3 sequences, 20% to 30% seen once; the top ten hold about 1%. Study-wide points: What seemed typical of ankylosing spondylitis blood was a TCR beta motif built from several highly homologous variants.

Material for sequencing was blood, either unsorted or a sorted T cell fraction (not recorded which). The origin of the receptors is a male donor with ankylosing spondylitis.

This clonotype was picked up a small number of times. This chain connects TRBV29-1 to TRBJ2-1; D is perhaps TRBD2 (6 bases). There are 14 residues in the CDR3. Trimming removed 3 bases at V and 10 bases at J, with 19 bases between. Per germline, CDR1 SQVTM and CDR2 ANQGSEA. The CDR3 is CSVEEEGWASEQFF. As DNA, the CDR3 is TGCAGCGTTGAGGAGGAGGGTTGGGCGAGCGAGCAGTTCTTC.

The table lists this clonotype with a few counts. The chain combines TRBV18 with TRBJ1-1; D remains ambiguous. Germline loops: CDR1 KGHSH, CDR2 LQKENI. The CDR3 loop spans 14 amino acids. Trimming left V 2 bases short and J 1 base short, with 8 bases between. CDR3 loop: CASSPGLENTEAFF. The CDR3 DNA reads as TGTGCCAGCTCACCAGGGTTGGAGAACACTGAAGCTTTCTTT.

The V gene is TRBV10-3, the J gene TRBJ2-7; perhaps TRBD2 as D (5 bases). The germline V gene encodes CDR1 ENHRY and CDR2 SYGVKD. The CDR3 length is 12 residues. With 8 bases removed from V and 7 bases from J, the gap between germline ends came to 15 bases. The CDR3 loop is CAIGEEGREQYV. The CDR3 region has the DNA TGTGCCATCGGCGAAGAGGGCCGGGAGCAGTACGTC.

The chain links TRBV20-1 to TRBJ2-1; D is ambiguous. This CDR3 has 13 amino acids. Between the trimmed V and J ends, which lost 2 bases and 0 bases, there was a span of 5 bases. The V gene's germline CDR1 is DFQATT and CDR2 SNEGSKA (reference sequence). CDR3 coding DNA: TGCAGTGCTAGACCCAGCTCCTACAATGAGCAGTTCTTC. It specifies CSARPSSYNEQFF.

This clonotype showed up just a few times. The chain couples TRBV20-1 to TRBJ1-3, with a possible D match to TRBD1 (5 bases). V was pared by 5 bases and J by 9 bases, with 14 bases between. There are 12 residues in the CDR3. Germline loops: CDR1 DFQATT, CDR2 SNEGSKA (reference sequence). CDR3 sequence reads: CSAGDYRTTIYF. The CDR3 coding sequence is TGCAGTGCTGGGGACTACCGGACCACCATATATTTT.

A few counts support this clonotype. The gene calls are TRBV20-1 and TRBJ2-1; TRBD2 is a possible D gene (5 bases). The CDR3 length is 17 residues. V shed 6 bases and J shed 0 bases, with 21 bases lying between them. CDR1 and CDR2 from the germline V gene are DFQATT and SNEGSKA (reference sequence). For the CDR3, the DNA is TGCAGTGCCCCGAGCTACCTAGCCGCTAGCTCCTACAATGAGCAGTTCTTC. Translation: CSAPSYLAASSYNEQFF.